This entry describes one T cell receptor (beta chain). It was with a sample-barcoded 5' primer and a J-beta primer mix that a second PCR of about 7 to 12 cycles was run. Template switching added a 12-random-nucleotide identifier to every cDNA molecule. TCRdb independently ran MiXCR on the 5' RACE reads; one entry per CDR3 protein. The table records about 1.5 million distinct CDR3 sequences, approximately 43% of them present only once. Each donor's blood draw was 7.5 to 10 milliliters of peripheral blood. The sample originates from a study of blood T cells in healthy people across ages. Study details: With template switching, about one barcoded beta molecule was captured per two T cells.

Trimming shortened V by 6 bases and J by 2 bases, and 14 bases separated the two germline ends. The CDR3 length is 15 residues. CDR1 is MNHEY and CDR2 is SVGAGI in the germline V gene. The rearrangement uses TRBV6-5 and TRBJ1-3; maybe TRBD1 (6 bases). The source material was blood. The TCR sequence derives from a woman younger than 30 in good health. CDR3 in amino acids: CASSPWPGAGNTIYF. CDR3 coding DNA: TGTGCCAGCAGCCCATGGCCAGGGGCTGGAAACACCATATATTTT.